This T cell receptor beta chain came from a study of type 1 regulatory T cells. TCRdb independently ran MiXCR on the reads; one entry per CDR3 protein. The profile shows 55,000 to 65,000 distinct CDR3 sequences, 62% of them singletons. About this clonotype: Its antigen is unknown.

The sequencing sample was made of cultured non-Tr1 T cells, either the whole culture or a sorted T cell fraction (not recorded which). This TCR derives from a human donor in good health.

CDR3 loop: CSARPGASYEQYF. The CDR3 DNA follows: TGCAGTGCTCGACCGGGAGCCTCCTACGAGCAGTACTTC. This chain connects TRBV20-1 to TRBJ2-7, with D perhaps TRBD2 (6 bases). Germline V lookup: CDR1 DFQATT, CDR2 SNEGSKA (reference sequence). This CDR3 region has 13 residues. The ends were cut back, 5 bases at V and 0 bases at J, with 11 bases in the middle.